These 15 T cell receptor beta chains originate from one sample sequenced in a study of T cell responses to AZD1222 COVID-19 vaccine (dated by TCRdb to about 2021). The library was made by the immunoSEQ multiplex PCR assay. The immuneACCESS repertoire file appears here via TCRdb, limited to in-frame rearrangements. These files lack a portion of the clones; in checked studies, under half of the deficit traces to unresolved V genes, and the cause of the others is not known. Counted in this sample were about 29,000 clones; about 94% of them appeared once. The leading ten clones occupy 8.1% of the sample. The time point label for this specimen denotes: baseline before first vaccination. The sequencing used peripheral blood, collected on day 0 of AZD1222 vaccination. The source is an adult in good health.

The rearrangement uses TRBV14 and TRBJ2-5; 8 bases match TRBD1. V was clipped by 0 bases and J by 5 bases; unmatched bases: 5. CDR1 is SGHDN, CDR2 FVKESK, per germline. This CDR3 spans 15 amino acids. The CDR3, as DNA: TGTGCCAGCAGCCAAGATAGGGCAGGGGGCGAGACCCAGTACTTC. This codes for CASSQDRAGGETQYF.

The chain has TRBV10-3 and TRBJ1-2; 9 bases match TRBD1. V dropped 10 bases and J dropped 2; count of bases not matched to a gene: 8. The CDR3 is made up of 14 amino acids. From germline, CDR1 is ENHRY and CDR2 SYGVKD. This CDR3 reads CATRWTGANYGYTF. DNA of the CDR3: TGTGCCACTCGGTGGACAGGGGCCAACTATGGCTACACCTTC.

This clone was counted once. The V and J genes are TRBV7-9 and TRBJ2-3, with D possibly being TRBD2 (6 bases). This CDR3 has 16 residues. CDR1 is SEHNR and CDR2 is FQNEAQ in the germline V gene (reference sequence). The V gene lost 0 bases and the J gene lost 0 bases, with 10 bases spanning the gap. For the CDR3, the DNA is TGTGCCAGCAGCTTAGCGCTGGCGGGGAGCACAGATACGCAGTATTTT. This codes for CASSLALAGSTDTQYF.

This chain uses TRBV4-2 with TRBJ1-1; weak D call: TRBD1 (5 bases). Germline loops: CDR1 LGHNA, CDR2 YNFKEQ. V shed 3 bases and J shed 0 bases, with 14 bases lying between them. This CDR3 spans 16 amino acids. The CDR3 nucleotides are TGTGCCAGCAGCCAGTCGGGGGGAGGGATGAACACTGAAGCTTTCTTT. This sequence encodes CASSQSGGGMNTEAFF.

The V and J genes are TRBV4-1 and TRBJ2-1, with a tentative D call TRBD1 (6 bases). The ends were cut back, 0 bases at V and 11 bases at J, with 11 bases in the middle. Germline V gene sequence: CDR1 MGHRA, CDR2 YSYEKL. The CDR3 loop spans 13 amino acids. Written as DNA, the CDR3 is TGCGCCAGCAGCCAAGATACGGGACATCAGCAGTTCTTC. Its translation: CASSQDTGHQQFF.

V gene TRBV4-1 combines with J gene TRBJ1-4; D may be TRBD1 (6 bases). Trimming took 1 base from V and 3 from J, leaving 12 bases between them. CDR1 is MGHRA, CDR2 YSYEKL, per germline. The CDR3 runs to 16 residues. Here the CDR3 reads CASSQGDRPANEKLFF. The DNA for the CDR3 is TGCGCCAGCAGCCAAGGCGACAGGCCGGCTAATGAAAAACTGTTTTTT.

The chain is built from TRBV7-2 and TRBJ1-2, with D possibly TRBD1 on 5 matching bases. The CDR3 extends over 16 amino acids. Germline V gene data show CDR1 as SGHTA and CDR2 as FQGNSA. V shed 2 bases and J shed 1 base, with 14 bases lying between them. In DNA form, the CDR3 reads TGTGCCAGCAGCTTATTTAGGGACGGAAATAACTATGGCTACACCTTC. It specifies CASSLFRDGNNYGYTF.

The V gene is TRBV6-5, the J gene TRBJ1-1, with a weak D call TRBD1 (5 bases). Germline V CDR1 and CDR2: MNHEY, SVGAGI. V lost 11 bases and J 3 bases, leaving 22 bases between the germline ends. The CDR3 totals 15 residues. This chain's CDR3 is CAATGNGAGDTEAFF. In DNA form, the CDR3 reads TGTGCCGCAACGGGGAATGGGGCGGGGGACACTGAAGCTTTCTTT.

The chain is built from TRBV19 and TRBJ2-1, with D uncertain. Trimming shortened V by 7 bases and J by 4 bases, and 17 bases separated the two germline ends. This CDR3 contains 15 residues. Germline loops: CDR1 LNHDA, CDR2 SQIVND (reference sequence). The CDR3 DNA sequence: TGTGCCAGTACCCCGAACAGAGCCGGATACAATGAGCAGTTCTTC. Translation: CASTPNRAGYNEQFF.

The rearrangement links TRBV9 to TRBJ2-3; D ambiguous. Per germline, CDR1 SGDLS and CDR2 YYNGEE. Trimming cost V 3 bases and J 4 bases, with 15 bases left between them. This CDR3 comprises 15 residues. CDR3 DNA: TGTGCCAGCAGCGACAGTGGCGCCCAAGCAGATACGCAGTATTTT. Translating gives CASSDSGAQADTQYF.

The rearrangement uses TRBV11-2 and TRBJ2-7, with 10 bases identical to TRBD1. Germline CDR1 SGHAT, CDR2 FQNNGV. The length of the CDR3 is 15 residues. Trimming cost V 5 bases and J 5 bases; bases outside gene matches: 9. CDR3 sequence reads: CASSPGAGTGDEQYF. As DNA, the CDR3 is TGTGCCAGCAGCCCTGGGGCCGGGACAGGGGACGAGCAGTACTTC.

The chain is built from TRBV5-6 and TRBJ2-5; no clear D. Deletions cut 1 base from V and 5 bases from J, with 3 bases between. Germline V lookup: CDR1 SGHDT, CDR2 YYEEEE. This CDR3 contains 11 residues. CDR3 nucleotides: TGTGCCAGCAGCTTGAGGGAGACCCAGTACTTC. Translating it yields CASSLRETQYF.

The chain has TRBV19 and TRBJ1-5; no clear D gene. The CDR3 runs 13 residues. Germline values: CDR1 LNHDA, CDR2 SQIVND (reference sequence). Trimming took 3 bases from V and 5 from J, leaving 8 bases between them. CDR3: CASSITDHQPQHF. The CDR3 DNA follows: TGTGCCAGTAGTATTACCGACCATCAGCCCCAGCATTTT.

This clone was seen a single time. The V call is TRBV24-1, the J call TRBJ2-3; TRBD1 is a possible D gene (5 bases). V was cut by 9 bases and J by 4 bases, with 13 bases left in between. The CDR3 consists of 13 residues. Germline V gene data show CDR1 as KGHDR and CDR2 as SFDVKD. In DNA form, the CDR3 reads TGTGCCACCCGCAGGGTAGGCTCAGATACGCAGTATTTT. It is translated as CATRRVGSDTQYF.

V usage is TRBV25-1 and J usage is TRBJ1-4, with 7 nucleotides matching TRBD1. The CDR3 has 15 residues. With 2 bases clipped from V and 8 bases from J, the junction kept 8 bases outside the gene matches. From germline, CDR1 is MGHDK and CDR2 SYGVNS. As DNA, the CDR3 is TGTGCCAGCAGTGAACGAGGGTACAGGGGAGAAAAACTGTTTTTT. Translated, it gives CASSERGYRGEKLFF.